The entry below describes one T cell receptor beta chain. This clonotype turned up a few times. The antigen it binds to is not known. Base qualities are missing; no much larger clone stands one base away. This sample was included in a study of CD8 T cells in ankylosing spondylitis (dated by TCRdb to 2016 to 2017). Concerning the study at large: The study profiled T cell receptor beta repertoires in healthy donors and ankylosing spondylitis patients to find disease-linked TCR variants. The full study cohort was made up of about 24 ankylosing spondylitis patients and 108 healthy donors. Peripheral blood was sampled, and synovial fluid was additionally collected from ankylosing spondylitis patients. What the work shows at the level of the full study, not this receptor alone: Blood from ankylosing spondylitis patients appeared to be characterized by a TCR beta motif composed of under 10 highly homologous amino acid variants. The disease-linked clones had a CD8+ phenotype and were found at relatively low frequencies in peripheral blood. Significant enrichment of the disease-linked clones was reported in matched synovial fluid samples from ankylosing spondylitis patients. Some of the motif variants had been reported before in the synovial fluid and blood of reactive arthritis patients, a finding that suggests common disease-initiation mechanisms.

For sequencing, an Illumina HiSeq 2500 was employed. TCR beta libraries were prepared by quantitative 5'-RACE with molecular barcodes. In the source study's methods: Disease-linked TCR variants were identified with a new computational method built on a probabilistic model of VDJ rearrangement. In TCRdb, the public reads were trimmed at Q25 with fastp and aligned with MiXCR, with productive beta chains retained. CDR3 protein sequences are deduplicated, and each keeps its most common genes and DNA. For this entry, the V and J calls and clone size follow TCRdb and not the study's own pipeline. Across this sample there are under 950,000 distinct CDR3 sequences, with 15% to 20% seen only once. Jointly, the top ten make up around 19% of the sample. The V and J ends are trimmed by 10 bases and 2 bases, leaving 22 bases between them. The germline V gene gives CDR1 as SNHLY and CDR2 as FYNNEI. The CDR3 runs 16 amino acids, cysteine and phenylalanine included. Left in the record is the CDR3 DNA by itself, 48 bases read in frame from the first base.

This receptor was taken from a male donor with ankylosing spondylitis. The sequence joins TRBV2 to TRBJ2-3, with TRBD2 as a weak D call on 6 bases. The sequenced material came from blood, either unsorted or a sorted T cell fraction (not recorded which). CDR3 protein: CATSWGTGLNTDTQYF. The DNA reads TGTGCCACTAGTTGGGGTACGGGACTTAACACAGATACGCAGTATTTT.